The 15 T cell receptor beta chains in this list originate from one sample, sequenced in a study of blood T cell repertoires in COVID-19. Only in-frame clones appear in the TCRdb table, and some are missing; sequencing was by immunoSEQ multiplex PCR. The sample contains approximately 240,000 clones, 84% of which appear only once. Sequencing was done on a sample of peripheral blood. These receptors all stem from a woman in her thirties or forties who had recovered from COVID-19.

The rearrangement joins TRBV9 to TRBJ2-1; a weak D match, TRBD1 (5 bases). With 0 bases removed from V and 5 bases from J, the gap between germline ends came to 9 bases. Germline V lookup: CDR1 SGDLS, CDR2 YYNGEE. This CDR3 has 14 amino acids. CDR3 nucleotide sequence: TGTGCCAGCAGCGTAGGACAGACAAACAATGAGCAGTTCTTC. The encoded protein is CASSVGQTNNEQFF.

This clone was detected only once. The chain links TRBV5-6 to TRBJ2-5, with a tentative D call TRBD1 (5 bases). Trimming cost V 0 bases and J 5 bases, with 17 bases left between them. Germline loops: CDR1 SGHDT, CDR2 YYEEEE. CDR3 size: 16 residues. DNA for the CDR3: TGTGCCAGCAGCTTGGATCAGGGAACCTTGGCGGAGACCCAGTACTTC. As protein: CASSLDQGTLAETQYF.

This chain connects TRBV7-9 to TRBJ2-1; possible D gene TRBD1, 5 bases. The V end was cut by 6 bases, the J end by 8 bases, with 23 bases between. CDR3 length equals 16 residues. CDR1 and CDR2 (germline): SEHNR, FQNEAQ (reference sequence). Written as DNA, the CDR3 is TGTGCCAGCAGTCTTACCAGGGCCGCCCTCGGGTATGAGCAGTTCTTC. It yields the protein CASSLTRAALGYEQFF.

The rearrangement uses TRBV19 and TRBJ1-2, with TRBD1 matching over 8 bases. V shed 6 bases, J shed 5 bases, and the junction held 8 bases outside the gene matches. Germline V gene sequence: CDR1 LNHDA, CDR2 SQIVND (reference sequence). This CDR3 has 14 residues. CDR3 DNA sequence: TGTGCCAGTAGGACCAGGGGGCCTCCTTATGGCTACACCTTC. The encoded protein is CASRTRGPPYGYTF. Full variable domain (remainder filled in from reference TRBV19 and TRBJ1-2): DGGITQSPKYLFRKEGQNVTLSCEQNLNHDAMYWYRQDPGQGLRLIYYSQIVNDFQKGDIAEGYSVSREKKESFPLTVTSAQKNPTAFYLCASRTRGPPYGYTFGSGTRLTVV.

This clone was seen a handful of times. This chain joins TRBV7-2 and TRBJ2-7; 8 bases are shared with TRBD1. This CDR3 has 14 residues. V dropped 5 bases and J dropped 0; count of bases not matched to a gene: 3. CDR1 SGHTA and CDR2 FQGNSA come from the germline V gene. Here the CDR3 DNA reads TGTGCCAGCAGCCGGGACAGGTCCTCCTACGAGCAGTACTTC. It encodes CASSRDRSSYEQYF.

This clone was observed a single time. This sequence joins TRBV5-1 and TRBJ2-3; 7 nucleotides align to TRBD2. The CDR3 is 14 amino acids. Germline CDR1 and CDR2: SGHRS and YFSETQ. V shed 1 base, J shed 5 bases, and the junction held 4 bases outside the gene matches. Written as DNA, the CDR3 is TGCGCCAGCAGCTTGACAGCGGGGTTAGATACGCAGTATTTT. It is translated as CASSLTAGLDTQYF.

The V and J genes are TRBV4-3 and TRBJ2-2; TRBD2 is a possible D gene (6 bases). This CDR3 has 15 residues. Germline lookup yields CDR1 LGHNA and CDR2 YSLEER. With 0 bases removed from V and 4 bases from J, the gap between germline ends came to 9 bases. The CDR3 DNA reads TGCGCCAGCAGCCAAGATCGGGGGTTCACCGGGGAGCTGTTTTTT. Protein product: CASSQDRGFTGELFF.

This clone was observed a few times. The V and J genes are TRBV11-2 and TRBJ1-2, with 7 bases fitting TRBD1. The CDR3 has 12 amino acids. The germline gives CDR1 SGHAT, CDR2 FQNNGV. V gave up 5 bases and J gave up 8 bases; unmatched junction bases: 5. CDR3 nucleotide sequence: TGTGCCAGCAGCCGACAGGGTTCCGGCTACACCTTC. As protein: CASSRQGSGYTF.

This chain links TRBV6-5 with TRBJ1-5, with 8 bases lining up with TRBD1. Germline assignment: CDR1 MNHEY and CDR2 SVGAGI. J was trimmed by 6 bases and V by 5 bases; bases with no gene match: 6. The CDR3 length is 14 residues. The CDR3 reads CASSRTGGLQPQHF. Here the CDR3 DNA reads TGTGCCAGCAGTCGAACAGGGGGGCTTCAGCCCCAGCATTTT.

V and J are TRBV4-3 and TRBJ2-2; no reliable D call. Trimming cost V 6 bases and J 1 base, with 18 bases left between them. Germline-derived CDR1 and CDR2 are LGHNA and YSLEER. The CDR3 is 17 residues long. The CDR3 here is CASSHAPWAGNTGELFF. Written as DNA, the CDR3 is TGCGCCAGCAGTCACGCACCATGGGCAGGGAACACCGGGGAGCTGTTTTTT.

The chain has TRBV27 and TRBJ1-5; D unclear. Germline V lookup: CDR1 MNHEY, CDR2 SMNVEV (reference sequence). Trimming pared 0 bases from V and 9 bases from J, leaving 15 bases between. This CDR3 comprises 15 residues. CDR3 amino acids: CASSLSNLGFGPQHF. CDR3 coding DNA: TGTGCCAGCAGTTTATCGAATTTGGGCTTTGGGCCCCAGCATTTT.

This sequence joins TRBV4-3 and TRBJ1-6; 7 bases match TRBD1. Germline-derived CDR1 and CDR2 are LGHNA and YSLEER. CDR3 length: 17 residues. V dropped 1 base and J dropped 7; count of bases not matched to a gene: 10. The CDR3 nucleotides read TGCGCCAGCAGCCAAGCTCTATACGGGACAGCGAATTCACCCCTCCACTTT. Translated, it gives CASSQALYGTANSPLHF.

This rearrangement joins TRBV6-2 or TRBV6-3 to TRBJ1-2; TRBD1 might be the D (6 bases). V lost 2 bases, J lost 10 bases, and 8 bases lay in between. The CDR3 is 11 amino acids. The V gene's germline CDR1 is MNHEY and CDR2 SVGEGT. The CDR3 sequence is CASSYRTAYTF. For the CDR3, the DNA is TGTGCCAGCAGTTACCGGACAGCCTACACCTTC.

The chain joins TRBV5-1 to TRBJ1-1; possible D gene TRBD1, 6 bases. The CDR3 is 12 residues long. CDR1 and CDR2 from the germline V gene are SGHRS and YFSETQ. Deletions cut 7 bases from V and 2 bases from J, with 9 bases between. CDR3 sequence: CASSDRNTEAFF. DNA of the CDR3: TGCGCCAGCTCGGACAGAAACACTGAAGCTTTCTTT.

This clone was picked up a small number of times. The V and J genes are TRBV25-1 and TRBJ1-3, with 7 bases matching TRBD1. The germline V gene has CDR1 MGHDK and CDR2 SYGVNS. The trim removed 2 bases at V and 7 bases at J, leaving 5 bases unmatched. The CDR3 has 14 amino acids. CDR3 coding DNA: TGTGCCAGCAGTGAAAACAGGGGTAGGAACACCATATATTTT. Translation: CASSENRGRNTIYF.